These 23 T cell receptor beta chains were sequenced from one sample in a study of shared clonotypes between healthy human individuals. Terminally differentiated effector memory CD45RA+ cells were excluded by CCR7 positive selection of CD45RO-negative cells. Profiled with immunoSEQ multiplex PCR; TCRdb holds only in-frame clones, not every one. The sample has some 2,100,000 clones, 93% seen once; the top ten hold over 1.5%. The sequenced sample consisted of naive CD8+ T cells from PBMCs. The receptors come from a man aged 18-30 years in good health. Some clones in this sample may be carry-over from other donors' samples.

With regard to this clone: At the DNA level, this CDR3 is encoded by other sequences in the same sample as well. The chain recombines TRBV7-8 with TRBJ2-7; the match to TRBD2 covers 7 bases. The V and J ends lost 1 base and 2 bases, in that order; junction bases with no gene match: 5. CDR3 length: 15 amino acids. CDR1 and CDR2 from the germline V gene are SGHVS and FQNEAQ. The chain's CDR3 is CASSLGSAGAYEQYF. The DNA for the CDR3 is TGTGCCAGCAGCTTAGGATCTGCGGGGGCCTACGAGCAGTACTTC.

The V call is TRBV11-2, the J call TRBJ2-1; the D gene is possibly TRBD2 (6 bases). The germline gives CDR1 SGHAT, CDR2 FQNNGV. Between the trimmed V and J ends, which lost 3 bases and 3 bases, there was a span of 15 bases. The CDR3 covers 16 residues. CDR3 protein: CASSFPPGTYYNEQFF. CDR3 sequence (DNA): TGTGCCAGCAGCTTCCCTCCCGGGACTTACTACAATGAGCAGTTCTTC.

Concerning this clone itself: The same CDR3 also results from other DNA sequences found in this sample. CDR3 sequence reads: CASSPQGGSYEQYF. The CDR3 DNA sequence: TGTGCCAGCAGCCCCCAGGGCGGCTCCTACGAGCAGTACTTC. V usage is TRBV7-9 and J usage is TRBJ2-7, with D maybe TRBD1 (5 bases). V was cut by 5 bases and J by 0 bases, with 11 bases left in between. CDR1 and CDR2 from the germline V gene are SEHNR and FQNEAQ (reference sequence). The CDR3 has 14 residues.

This chain connects TRBV7-7 to TRBJ1-5; D is possibly TRBD1 (6 bases). CDR1 and CDR2 from the germline V gene are SSHAT and FNYEAQ (reference sequence). CDR3 length: 16 amino acids. Trimming shortened V by 5 bases and J by 5 bases, and 19 bases separated the two germline ends. The CDR3 loop reads CASSDLSQGPHQPQHF. The CDR3 DNA follows: TGTGCCAGCAGCGATTTGTCACAGGGACCGCATCAGCCCCAGCATTTT.

The rearrangement uses TRBV28 and TRBJ2-3; tentatively, D is TRBD1 (7 bases). Germline V lookup: CDR1 MDHEN, CDR2 SYDVKM. The CDR3 has 15 amino acids. Trimming took 6 bases from V and 2 from J, leaving 15 bases between them. The CDR3 sequence is CASRRGDSTTDTQYF. Here the CDR3 DNA reads TGTGCCAGCAGGCGCGGGGACAGTACCACAGATACGCAGTATTTT.

This chain connects TRBV6-6 to TRBJ2-5, with D perhaps matching TRBD2 (6 bases). V was clipped by 6 bases and J by 2 bases, with 10 bases between them. The CDR3 sequence is 13 residues long. Germline CDR1 is MNHNY and CDR2 is SVGAGI (reference sequence). The chain's CDR3 is CASSLREQETQYF. The CDR3 DNA reads TGTGCCAGCAGCCTCCGGGAGCAAGAGACCCAGTACTTC.

This chain links TRBV29-1 with TRBJ1-1; D is possibly TRBD1 (5 bases). The CDR3 sequence is 14 residues long. CDR1 is SQVTM, CDR2 ANQGSEA, per germline. Trimming shortened V by 7 bases and J by 3 bases, and 18 bases separated the two germline ends. The DNA for the CDR3 is TGCAGCGCTCCCAAGGGACTTTTGGACACTGAAGCTTTCTTT. It is translated as CSAPKGLLDTEAFF.

The rearrangement joins TRBV6-5 to TRBJ2-7; no reliable D call. Trimming took off 2 bases at V and 2 bases at J, with 10 bases between the two ends. The CDR3 contains 14 residues. Germline V gene data show CDR1 as MNHEY and CDR2 as SVGAGI. The CDR3 region is CASSYDGEAYEQYF. As DNA, the CDR3 is TGTGCCAGCAGTTACGATGGCGAGGCCTACGAGCAGTACTTC.

The J gene is TRBJ2-3, the V gene TRBV6-5; D gene unclear. Germline V gives CDR1 MNHEY, CDR2 SVGAGI. V dropped 6 bases and J dropped 6 bases, with 10 bases sitting between them. This CDR3 is built from 12 residues. CDR3 DNA sequence: TGTGCCAGCAGAAACGGGTGGGATACGCAGTATTTT. Amino acid sequence: CASRNGWDTQYF.

The chain combines TRBV19 with TRBJ2-7, with 10 bases that match TRBD1. The germline V gene has CDR1 LNHDA and CDR2 SQIVND (reference sequence). Trimming cost V 4 bases and J 6 bases; bases outside gene matches: 6. The CDR3 spans 14 residues. This CDR3 reads CASSSLGTGVEQYF. Written as DNA, the CDR3 is TGTGCCAGTAGTAGCCTCGGGACAGGGGTCGAGCAGTACTTC.

In its sample, this clone was seen a few times. This sequence joins TRBV25-1 and TRBJ2-5, with a possible D match to TRBD1 (6 bases). From germline, CDR1 is MGHDK and CDR2 SYGVNS. The germline V and J ends were trimmed by 8 bases and 4 bases, with 14 bases remaining between them. This CDR3 is 13 amino acids long. DNA for the CDR3: TGTGCCAGCGCACAGGGAGAGGGAGAGACCCAGTACTTC. It codes for CASAQGEGETQYF.

Concerning this clone: This sample includes further DNA sequences coding for the same CDR3. The rearrangement joins TRBV4-1 to TRBJ1-5; weak D call: TRBD1 (6 bases). The germline V gene has CDR1 MGHRA and CDR2 YSYEKL. V was shortened by 4 bases and J by 0 bases, with 10 bases between the two germline ends. The CDR3 runs 15 residues. The CDR3 DNA sequence: TGCGCCAGCAGCCCCCGGGACAATAGCAATCAGCCCCAGCATTTT. It codes for CASSPRDNSNQPQHF.

V gene TRBV6-6 combines with J gene TRBJ2-7, with D possibly being TRBD1 (6 bases). The CDR3 extends over 14 amino acids. Trimming removed 2 bases at V and 2 bases at J, with 10 bases between. Germline V gives CDR1 MNHNY, CDR2 SVGAGI (reference sequence). The CDR3 DNA follows: TGTGCCAGCAGTTACGCCGGACAGACCTACGAGCAGTACTTC. Amino acid sequence: CASSYAGQTYEQYF.

Worth noting for this clone: The same CDR3 can be traced to other DNA sequences in this sample. The J gene is TRBJ2-7, the V gene TRBV4-1; maybe TRBD1 (6 bases). V was pared by 4 bases and J by 3 bases, with 10 bases between. In germline, CDR1 is MGHRA, CDR2 YSYEKL. The CDR3 covers 13 residues. DNA for the CDR3: TGCGCCAGCAGCCCCCGAGGGGGCTACGAGCAGTACTTC. Its protein is CASSPRGGYEQYF.

With respect to this clone: Other DNA sequences from this sample encode an identical CDR3 as well. V gene TRBV27 combines with J gene TRBJ2-3; D not certain. V shed 3 bases and J shed 0 bases, with 7 bases lying between them. There are 14 residues in the CDR3. CDR1 is MNHEY, CDR2 SMNVEV, per germline (reference sequence). The CDR3 bases are TGTGCCAGCAGTTTTCAGAGTAGCACAGATACGCAGTATTTT. Residues: CASSFQSSTDTQYF.

The rearrangement joins TRBV28 to TRBJ2-1, with 7 nucleotides matching TRBD1. V shed 9 bases and J 6 bases; nucleotides not matched to a gene: 11. This CDR3 has 14 amino acids. The germline V gene has CDR1 MDHEN and CDR2 SYDVKM. The CDR3 loop is CASTWDRGPNEQFF. The CDR3 nucleotides read TGTGCCAGTACGTGGGACAGAGGGCCCAATGAGCAGTTCTTC.

In its sample, this clone was seen a few times. The V and J genes are TRBV7-9 and TRBJ2-1; the match to TRBD1 covers 8 bases. CDR3 length: 14 residues. Losses at the gene ends were 5 bases for V and 3 bases for J; bases not matched to a gene: 3. CDR1 is SEHNR, CDR2 FQNEAQ, per germline (reference sequence). CDR3 sequence reads: CASSPGGFYNEQFF. The CDR3 nucleotides read TGTGCCAGCAGCCCAGGGGGCTTCTACAATGAGCAGTTCTTC.

The genes are TRBV7-9 and TRBJ1-4; 7 bases line up with TRBD1. CDR3 length: 15 amino acids. With V trimmed by 3 bases and J by 8 bases, 9 bases remained unmatched. Germline values: CDR1 SEHNR, CDR2 FQNEAQ (reference sequence). The CDR3 DNA reads TGTGCCAGCAGCTTTCGGGACAGTCGGGGAGAAAAACTGTTTTTT. This translates into CASSFRDSRGEKLFF.

V gene TRBV9 combines with J gene TRBJ2-1; TRBD2 matches at 15 bases. This CDR3 region has 19 residues. Germline values: CDR1 SGDLS, CDR2 YYNGEE. Trimming removed 3 bases from V and 7 bases from J; junction bases left unmatched: 14. CDR3 nucleotide sequence: TGTGCCAGCAGCGCCAGTAGTAGTGGACTAGCGGGAGGGCCTAATGAGCAGTTCTTC. Amino acid sequence: CASSASSSGLAGGPNEQFF.

This chain joins TRBV27 and TRBJ2-5; D could derive from TRBD1 or TRBD2 (5 bases each). Trimming cost V 4 bases and J 5 bases, with 23 bases left between them. The germline CDR1 and CDR2 sequences are MNHEY and SMNVEV (reference sequence). The CDR3 consists of 17 residues. The CDR3 loop is CASSSIYTGRRMETQYF. The CDR3 bases are TGTGCCAGCAGTTCAATTTACACGGGACGACGGATGGAGACCCAGTACTTC.

The rearrangement links TRBV5-6 to TRBJ1-3; D gene ambiguous. There are 16 residues in the CDR3. CDR1 is SGHDT and CDR2 is YYEEEE in the germline V gene. V shed 0 bases and J shed 0 bases, with 10 bases lying between them. CDR3 nucleotide sequence: TGTGCCAGCAGCTTGGTCGGCGTTAGCTCTGGAAACACCATATATTTT. Encoded protein: CASSLVGVSSGNTIYF.

The chain combines TRBV10-3 with TRBJ2-7; TRBD1 matches at 7 bases. There are 13 residues in the CDR3. V trimming: 7 bases; J trimming: 6 bases; junction bases outside the gene matches: 9. CDR1 and CDR2 from the germline V gene are ENHRY and SYGVKD. The CDR3 DNA reads TGTGCCATCACCCAGGACAGGCAAGCCGAGCAGTACTTC. This sequence encodes CAITQDRQAEQYF.

The chain recombines TRBV13 with TRBJ2-5, with 10 positions matching TRBD1. Germline V gene lookup returns CDR1 PRHDT and CDR2 FYEKMQ (reference sequence). V shed 1 base and J 6 bases; nucleotides not matched to a gene: 5. The CDR3 spans 15 residues. CDR3 region: CASSLAGQGEKTQYF. Here the CDR3 DNA reads TGTGCCAGCAGCTTAGCCGGACAGGGGGAGAAGACCCAGTACTTC. The full variable domain, its missing parts supplied by reference TRBV13 and TRBJ2-5, is AAGVIQSPRHLIKEKRETATLKCYPIPRHDTVYWYQQGPGQDPQFLISFYEKMQSDKGSIPDRFSAQQFSDYHSELNMSSLELGDSALYFCASSLAGQGEKTQYFGPGTRLLVL.